This is a list of T cell receptor beta chains from one sample in a study of blood T cell repertoires in COVID-19. Sequencing was performed with immunoSEQ multiplex PCR; in TCRdb, only in-frame clones are kept and a portion is missing. The table shows about 170,000 clones, with approximately 85% occurring only once. What was sequenced was peripheral blood. The receptors shown here come from an elderly man with COVID-19, enrolled during active disease. Each CDR3 is given with its conserved first and last residue. A D gene is named only where the DNA matches it firmly. The listing skips clone size in some rows; elsewhere it reads once, few, many or a size class.

clone_size d_call j_call v_call cdr3_aa cdr3_nt
. TRBD2 TRBJ2-1 TRBV5-1 CASSLAGTSRSSYNEQFF TGCGCCAGCAGCTTGGCCGGGACTAGCCGGAGCTCCTACAATGAGCAGTTCTTC
. . TRBJ1-2 TRBV20-1 CSASGVLLNGYTF TGCAGTGCTAGTGGGGTCCTACTAAATGGCTACACCTTC
. TRBD1 TRBJ2-2 TRBV6-5 CASKETGYTGELFF TGTGCCAGCAAGGAGACAGGGTACACCGGGGAGCTGTTTTTT
. TRBD1 TRBJ1-2 TRBV29-1 CSVDLTGAYGYTF TGCAGCGTTGACTTGACAGGGGCCTATGGCTACACCTTC
. . TRBJ1-4 TRBV5-1 CASSLQTAINEKLFF TGCGCCAGCAGCTTGCAGACAGCTATTAATGAAAAACTGTTTTTT
. TRBD2 TRBJ2-3 TRBV24-1 CATSDSMTSGADTQYF TGTGCCACCAGTGACTCAATGACTAGCGGGGCAGATACGCAGTATTTT
. TRBD1 TRBJ2-7 TRBV6-7 CARGQLAYEQYF TGTGCCAGGGGACAGCTAGCCTACGAGCAGTACTTC
. . TRBJ2-3 TRBV7-8 CASSFDMNTQYF TGTGCCAGCAGCTTCGACATGAATACGCAGTATTTT
. TRBD1 TRBJ2-2 TRBV7-2 CASSLLGGRDTGELFF TGTGCCAGCAGCTTACTAGGGGGCCGCGACACCGGGGAGCTGTTTTTT
. TRBD1 TRBJ1-2 TRBV29-1 CSVEDGQGDGYTF TGCAGCGTTGAAGATGGACAGGGAGATGGCTACACCTTC
. . TRBJ2-3 TRBV6-5 CASSPTLAITDTQYF TGTGCCAGCAGCCCCACTCTAGCCATCACAGATACGCAGTATTTT
. . TRBJ1-2 TRBV21-1 CASSPPPGDRASRGYTF TGTGCCAGCAGCCCCCCCCCGGGGGACAGAGCGAGTCGAGGCTACACCTTC
. . TRBJ1-3 TRBV29-1 CSVRSVGNTIYF TGCAGCGTTAGGAGCGTGGGAAACACCATATATTTT
few . TRBJ1-1 TRBV11-2 CASSLVGAAEAFF TGTGCCAGCAGCTTAGTGGGGGCGGCTGAAGCTTTCTTT
. . TRBJ1-2 TRBV5-1 CASSPDSNYGYTF TGCGCCAGCAGCCCGGACAGCAACTATGGCTACACCTTC
once . TRBJ1-2 TRBV3-1/TRBV3-2 CASSPATGNYGYTF TGTGCCAGCAGCCCTGCAACAGGAAACTATGGCTACACCTTC
. . TRBJ2-5 TRBV5-4 CASSFGLVSQETQYF TGTGCCAGCAGCTTCGGCCTAGTATCCCAAGAGACCCAGTACTTC
. . TRBJ2-1 TRBV21-1 CASSKGSGQGVGEQFF TGTGCCAGCAGCAAAGGAAGCGGACAGGGGGTTGGTGAGCAGTTCTTC
. . TRBJ1-4 TRBV7-8 CASSFGGAGDEKLFF TGTGCCAGCAGCTTTGGGGGGGCCGGGGATGAAAAACTGTTTTTT
. . TRBJ1-1 TRBV27 CASRGANTEAFF TGTGCCAGCAGGGGGGCCAACACTGAAGCTTTCTTT
. TRBD1 TRBJ2-2 TRBV19 CAGGGQGPNTGELFF TGTGCCGGAGGGGGACAGGGGCCTAACACCGGGGAGCTGTTTTTT
. TRBD1 TRBJ1-2 TRBV3-1/TRBV3-2 CASSLGDSANYGYTF TGTGCCAGCAGCCTCGGGGACAGCGCCAACTATGGCTACACCTTC
once . TRBJ2-2 TRBV3-1/TRBV3-2 CASSRLGAGTGELFF TGTGCCAGCAGCCGCCTGGGGGCTGGGACCGGGGAGCTGTTTTTT
. . TRBJ1-6 TRBV5-6 CASSLDSYNSPLHF TGTGCCAGCAGCTTGGATAGCTATAATTCACCCCTCCACTTT
. . TRBJ2-7 TRBV18 CASSPGSSYEQYF TGTGCCAGCTCACCAGGGAGCTCCTACGAGCAGTACTTC
. . TRBJ1-1 TRBV2 CASTAGGMSTEAFF TGTGCCAGCACCGCCGGGGGGATGAGCACTGAAGCTTTCTTT
. . TRBJ2-2 TRBV25-1 CASTTGLNTGELFF TGTGCCAGCACCACAGGGTTGAACACCGGGGAGCTGTTTTTT
. . TRBJ1-1 TRBV14 CASSQGQLRNTEAFF TGTGCCAGCAGCCAAGGACAGCTTAGGAACACTGAAGCTTTCTTT
. TRBD1 TRBJ1-1 TRBV10-3 CAISPQGMTEAFF TGTGCCATCAGCCCACAGGGGATGACTGAAGCTTTCTTT
. TRBD1 TRBJ1-6 TRBV6-5 CASSFPGTGKSPLHF TGTGCCAGCAGTTTCCCCGGGACAGGGAAGAGCCCCCTCCACTTT
. . TRBJ2-3 TRBV7-2 CASSLGGASTDTQYF TGTGCCAGCAGCTTAGGGGGCGCTAGCACAGATACGCAGTATTTT
. . TRBJ2-7 TRBV2 CASSGGAGEQYF TGTGCCAGCAGTGGGGGTGCGGGGGAGCAGTACTTC
. TRBD1 TRBJ2-7 TRBV11-3 CASSYLGQGTYEQYF TGTGCCAGCAGCTATTTGGGACAGGGTACCTACGAGCAGTACTTC
once . TRBJ1-6 TRBV10-2 CASTLSRGDYNSPLHF TGCGCCAGCACCCTGTCCAGGGGTGATTATAATTCACCCCTCCACTTT
few . TRBJ1-1 TRBV5-8 CASSHRPDMNTEAFF TGTGCCAGCAGCCACAGACCAGACATGAACACTGAAGCTTTCTTT
. TRBD1 TRBJ1-2 TRBV9 CASSVAAPRDSLRCYGYTF TGTGCCAGCAGCGTAGCAGCCCCTAGGGACAGTTTAAGGTGCTATGGCTACACCTTC
. . TRBJ2-2 TRBV9 CASSPRYAVTGELFF TGTGCCAGCAGCCCCCGATACGCGGTTACCGGGGAGCTGTTTTTT
. TRBD1 TRBJ1-1 TRBV9 CASSVVQGALGTEAFF TGTGCCAGCAGCGTGGTCCAGGGGGCCCTAGGAACTGAAGCTTTCTTT
once . TRBJ1-2 TRBV5-6 CASSLVSSNYGYTF TGTGCCAGCAGCTTGGTTTCATCTAACTATGGCTACACCTTC
. . TRBJ1-5 TRBV18 CASSPGGNQPQHF TGTGCCAGCTCACCAGGGGGGAATCAGCCCCAGCATTTT
. . TRBJ1-2 TRBV7-9 CASSLDGYGYTF TGTGCCAGCAGCTTAGACGGTTATGGCTACACCTTC
. TRBD1 TRBJ1-1 TRBV6-2/TRBV6-3 CASSYSTGTEAFF TGTGCCAGCAGTTACTCGACAGGGACAGAAGCTTTCTTT